These 22 T cell receptor beta chains share one sample of origin, sequenced in a study of blood T cell repertoires in COVID-19 (dated by TCRdb to the early 2020s). Libraries came from the immunoSEQ multiplex PCR assay. TCRdb retrieved this table from immuneACCESS and kept in-frame rearrangements only. Not all clones are present; in checked studies, unresolved V genes account for under half, and no reason is known for the remainder. For this sample the table gives under 80,000 clones, of which approximately 87% were detected only once. The biggest ten clones account for about 15% of the sample. Sequencing was done on a sample of peripheral blood. Every receptor here comes from a man of 80 years or more in a cohort sampled during active COVID-19.

The count of this clone is one. The chain combines TRBV9 with TRBJ2-1, with 9 bases matching TRBD1. The CDR3 spans 14 residues. Trimming at V came to 4 bases and at J to 8 bases, leaving 7 bases not matched to a gene. Looked up from germline, CDR1 is SGDLS and CDR2 is YYNGEE. The CDR3 loop is CASSPGDRVYEQFF. The CDR3 nucleotides are TGTGCCAGCAGCCCCGGGGACAGGGTGTATGAGCAGTTCTTC.

The DNA for the CDR3 is TGTGCCAGCAGCTTAGCGACAGAATATAATGAAAAACTGTTTTTT. The encoded protein is CASSLATEYNEKLFF. This chain uses TRBV7-2 with TRBJ1-4, with TRBD1 as a possible D gene (5 bases). V gave up 0 bases and J gave up 4 bases, with 9 bases separating them. This CDR3 is built from 15 residues. Germline V CDR1 and CDR2: SGHTA, FQGNSA.

V usage is TRBV5-6 and J usage is TRBJ1-2; D uncertain. Trimming shortened V by 4 bases and J by 0 bases, and 10 bases separated the two germline ends. This CDR3 comprises 14 residues. From germline, CDR1 is SGHDT and CDR2 YYEEEE. CDR3 loop: CASSPTTSNYGYTF. DNA of the CDR3: TGTGCCAGCAGCCCAACGACTTCTAACTATGGCTACACCTTC.

The V and J genes are TRBV2 and TRBJ2-5, with 10 nucleotides matching TRBD2. The CDR3 length is 16 residues. CDR1 and CDR2 (germline): SNHLY, FYNNEI. With 4 bases clipped from V and 2 bases from J, the junction kept 7 bases outside the gene matches. The CDR3 DNA sequence: TGTGCCAGCAGTGCAAAGAGAGCGGGGGGGCAAGAGACCCAGTACTTC. Its translation: CASSAKRAGGQETQYF.

This clone was detected once. V gene TRBV6-5 combines with J gene TRBJ2-3; TRBD2 is a possible D gene (5 bases). The germline CDR1 and CDR2 sequences are MNHEY and SVGAGI. Trimming took 8 bases from V and 1 from J, leaving 10 bases between them. The CDR3 covers 13 residues. CDR3 nucleotide sequence: TGTGCCAGCTCCTGGGGAGGCACAGATACGCAGTATTTT. It is translated as CASSWGGTDTQYF.

CDR3 nucleotides: TGCGCCAGCAGCTTGGGGGAGGGAATGAACACTGAAGCTTTCTTT. This codes for CASSLGEGMNTEAFF. This chain links TRBV5-1 with TRBJ1-1; D ambiguous. Germline-derived CDR1 and CDR2 are SGHRS and YFSETQ. CDR3 length equals 15 residues. V shed 0 bases and J shed 0 bases, with 9 bases lying between them.

The gene calls are TRBV3-1 (or the pseudogene TRBV3-2) and TRBJ2-3, with 10 bases that match TRBD2. Losses at the gene ends were 5 bases for V and 6 bases for J; bases not matched to a gene: 8. CDR1 LGHDT and CDR2 YNNKEL come from the germline V gene (reference sequence). The length of the CDR3 is 15 residues. The CDR3 spells CASSRLAGGPDTQYF. The CDR3 DNA is TGTGCCAGCAGCAGATTAGCGGGGGGCCCCGATACGCAGTATTTT.

This chain connects TRBV7-2 to TRBJ2-7; perhaps TRBD2 as D (6 bases). The V end lost 1 base, the J end lost 9 bases, and 22 bases lay between the germline ends. The germline V gene encodes CDR1 SGHTA and CDR2 FQGNSA. The CDR3 totals 16 residues. Here the CDR3 DNA reads TGTGCCAGCAGCTTAGGCCCGGTGGCGGGAATAGGACGGCAGTACTTC. Translation: CASSLGPVAGIGRQYF. Supplemented by reference TRBV7-2 and TRBJ2-7, the full variable domain reads GAGVSQSPSNKVTEKGKDVELRCDPISGHTALYWYRQSLGQGLEFLIYFQGNSAPDKSGLPSDRFSAERTGGSVSTLTIQRTQQEDSAVYLCASSLGPVAGIGRQYFGPGTRLTVT.

This chain joins TRBV27 and TRBJ1-2; TRBD1 might be the D (6 bases). The CDR3 loop spans 13 amino acids. V lost 2 bases and J 8 bases, leaving 12 bases between the germline ends. CDR1 and CDR2 (germline): MNHEY, SMNVEV (reference sequence). The CDR3 nucleotides are TGTGCCAGCAGTTTAGAGGGGGAGGGGGGCTACACCTTC. It is translated as CASSLEGEGGYTF.

The chain employs TRBV6-1 and TRBJ2-7; 14 bases align to TRBD2. The CDR3 contains 16 residues. V gave up 4 bases and J gave up 6 bases; unmatched junction bases: 8. Germline-derived CDR1 and CDR2 are MNHNS and SASEGT. CDR3 loop: CASSAKTSGGAIEQYV. In DNA form, the CDR3 reads TGTGCCAGCAGTGCCAAGACTAGCGGGGGGGCGATCGAGCAGTACGTC.

The rearrangement links TRBV14 to TRBJ1-3; weak D call: TRBD1 (6 bases). The V end lost 4 bases, the J end lost 2 bases, and 12 bases lay between the germline ends. Germline V gives CDR1 SGHDN, CDR2 FVKESK. This CDR3 contains 15 residues. The CDR3 region has the DNA TGTGCCAGCAGCCTGGGGGCAGACCCTGGAAACACCATATATTTT. Translation gives CASSLGADPGNTIYF.

This clone has only a few counts. The V call is TRBV4-2, the J call TRBJ2-7, with no clear D. Germline loops: CDR1 LGHNA, CDR2 YNFKEQ. V lost 2 bases, J lost 0 bases, and 14 bases lay in between. CDR3 size: 16 residues. The CDR3 loop is CASSQPSLSGSYEQYF. The CDR3 DNA reads as TGTGCCAGCAGCCAACCATCCCTAAGTGGCTCCTACGAGCAGTACTTC.

The rearrangement joins TRBV19 to TRBJ2-1; 10 nucleotides align to TRBD2. The CDR3 is 18 amino acids. Germline trimming cut 3 bases from V and 3 bases from J; bases unmatched to any gene: 11. Per the germline V gene, CDR1 is LNHDA and CDR2 is SQIVND (reference sequence). CDR3 residues: CASSIKPPTSGVYNEQFF. Written as DNA, the CDR3 is TGTGCCAGTAGTATTAAGCCTCCCACTAGCGGGGTCTACAATGAGCAGTTCTTC.

The chain joins TRBV5-5 to TRBJ1-2; D call uncertain. Per germline, CDR1 SGHKS and CDR2 YYEKEE (reference sequence). The CDR3 runs to 14 residues. V dropped 0 bases and J dropped 3 bases, with 9 bases sitting between them. Here the CDR3 reads CASSLERTDYGYTF. For the CDR3, the DNA is TGTGCCAGCAGCTTGGAACGGACTGACTATGGCTACACCTTC.

This rearrangement joins TRBV10-1 to TRBJ2-2; the match to TRBD2 covers 11 bases. Trimming removed 3 bases from V and 1 base from J; junction bases left unmatched: 7. This CDR3 region has 18 residues. Germline CDR1 and CDR2: WNHNN and SYGVQD (reference sequence). The CDR3 DNA reads as TGCGCCAGCAGTGAATTGACTAGCGGGGCTAGGAACACCGGGGAGCTGTTTTTT. This translates into CASSELTSGARNTGELFF.

This clone has a handful of counts. V and J are TRBV7-9 and TRBJ2-6; maybe TRBD2 (6 bases). Germline V gene lookup returns CDR1 SEHNR and CDR2 FQNEAQ (reference sequence). This CDR3 spans 18 amino acids. The V gene lost 4 bases and the J gene lost 1 base, with 17 bases spanning the gap. The CDR3 loop reads CASSSVSGRGSGANVLTF. The CDR3 DNA sequence: TGTGCCAGCAGCTCGGTGTCAGGGCGGGGTTCTGGGGCCAACGTCCTGACTTTC. The whole variable domain, remainder taken from reference TRBV7-9 and TRBJ2-6, is DTGVSQNPRHKITKRGQNVTFRCDPISEHNRLYWYRQTLGQGPEFLTYFQNEAQLEKSRLLSDRFSAERPKGSFSTLEIQRTEQGDSAMYLCASSSVSGRGSGANVLTFGAGSRLTVL.

This clone was observed a few times. The gene calls are TRBV5-1 and TRBJ1-1; TRBD1 might be the D (5 bases). This CDR3 comprises 13 residues. Trimming cost V 2 bases and J 5 bases, with 10 bases left between them. CDR1 SGHRS and CDR2 YFSETQ come from the germline V gene. This CDR3 is CASSFQGGTEAFF. The CDR3 coding sequence is TGCGCCAGCAGCTTTCAGGGAGGGACTGAAGCTTTCTTT.

This chain joins TRBV5-1 and TRBJ2-3, with D possibly matching TRBD2 (5 bases). Per the germline V gene, CDR1 is SGHRS and CDR2 is YFSETQ. The V and J ends lost 1 base and 0 bases respectively, with 9 bases between them. The CDR3 length is 15 residues. The CDR3 DNA follows: TGCGCCAGCAGCTTGACAGCGGAGAGCACAGATACGCAGTATTTT. Protein sequence: CASSLTAESTDTQYF. Supplemented by reference TRBV5-1 and TRBJ2-3, the full variable domain reads KAGVTQTPRYLIKTRGQQVTLSCSPISGHRSVSWYQQTPGQGLQFLFEYFSETQRNKGNFPGRFSGRQFSNSRSEMNVSTLELGDSALYLCASSLTAESTDTQYFGPGTRLTVL.

This clone has only one observation. V is TRBV7-3 and J is TRBJ2-2; D gene uncertain. Germline V gene data show CDR1 as SGHTA and CDR2 as FQGTGA. The CDR3 runs 13 residues. The V and J ends lost 1 base and 7 bases respectively, with 7 bases between them. The CDR3 nucleotides read TGTGCCAGCAGCTTAAAAGCCGGCGGGGAGCTGTTTTTT. It yields the protein CASSLKAGGELFF.

This sequence joins TRBV19 and TRBJ1-5, with D unclear. CDR3 length: 14 residues. Trimming removed 2 bases from V and 5 bases from J, with 10 bases in between. Germline V gene data show CDR1 as LNHDA and CDR2 as SQIVND (reference sequence). The CDR3 reads CASSISRSDQPQHF. In nucleotides, the CDR3 is TGTGCCAGTAGTATAAGTCGATCGGATCAGCCCCAGCATTTT. The whole variable domain, remainder taken from reference TRBV19 and TRBJ1-5, is DGGITQSPKYLFRKEGQNVTLSCEQNLNHDAMYWYRQDPGQGLRLIYYSQIVNDFQKGDIAEGYSVSREKKESFPLTVTSAQKNPTAFYLCASSISRSDQPQHFGDGTRLSIL.

The CDR3 bases are TGTGCCAGCAGTGAGGAGGGATTGGGGGGGCGTGAAGCTTTCTTT. Its translation: CASSEEGLGGREAFF. The V gene is TRBV6-1, the J gene TRBJ1-1, with D possibly being TRBD1 (6 bases). The CDR3 consists of 15 residues. Germline CDR1 reads MNHNS; CDR2 reads SASEGT. The V end was cut by 3 bases, the J end by 7 bases, with 18 bases between.

The rearrangement links TRBV2 to TRBJ2-1; 7 bases agree with TRBD1. CDR1 SNHLY and CDR2 FYNNEI come from the germline V gene. J gave up 2 bases and V 0 bases, and 4 bases lay outside the gene matches. This CDR3 has 16 residues. The DNA for the CDR3 is TGTGCCAGCAGTGAAGCCAGGGGGTTCGCCTACAATGAGCAGTTCTTC. Protein product: CASSEARGFAYNEQFF.